This T cell receptor (beta chain) was observed in a study of blood T cell repertoires in COVID-19. About the study: Samples of COVID-19 (acute and convalescent) were obtained from the United States, Italy and Spain.

In the authors' methods: It was from reference gene primer amplification that nucleated cell counts were estimated. The assay was immunoSEQ multiplex PCR, and TCRdb's table has in-frame clones only and misses some. V and J calls and clone size follow that table, whereas D and trimming were derived from the DNA. The sample yields some 170,000 clones, 82% seen once. J was trimmed by 6 bases and V by 0 bases; bases with no gene match: 9. Germline V CDR1 and CDR2: MNHEY, SVGEGT. The CDR3 is 18 residues long. The chain has TRBV6-2 or TRBV6-3 and TRBJ2-1; 12 nucleotides match TRBD2. The sample comprised peripheral blood. The source of this sequence is a woman in her sixties or seventies with acute or convalescent COVID-19. The DNA for the CDR3 is TGTGCCAGCAGTTACTCGAAGGCTAGCGGGGGGGTACTCAATGAGCAGTTCTTC. Protein product: CASSYSKASGGVLNEQFF.